These 26 T cell receptor beta chains came from one sample sequenced in a study of breast tumors, draining lymph nodes, adjacent tissues. Axillary draining lymph nodes of breast cancer patients supplied the node samples. One entry per CDR3 protein, called by TCRdb with MiXCR from the multiplex PCR reads. The table has more than 100,000 distinct CDR3 sequences, around 22% seen once. Sequenced: axillary lymph node tissue. Every receptor here comes from a female donor with breast cancer. Some clones in this sample may be carry-over from other donors' samples.

This clonotype was seen repeatedly, ten times or more. The chain joins TRBV15 to TRBJ2-1; 7 bases are shared with TRBD1. The V and J ends lost 0 bases and 15 bases, in that order; junction bases with no gene match: 17. Germline V CDR1 and CDR2: LNHNV, YYDKDF (reference sequence). The CDR3 has 16 amino acids. The CDR3 nucleotides read TGTGCCACCAGCAGAGATGGGTGGGACAGCAGATCTAGCCTGTTCTTC. Its translation: CATSRDGWDSRSSLFF. Full variable domain (rest looked up from reference TRBV15 and TRBJ2-1): DAMVIQNPRYQVTQFGKPVTLSCSQTLNHNVMYWYQQKSSQAPKLLFHYYDKDFNNEADTPDNFQSRRPNTSFCFLDIRSPGLGDTAMYLCATSRDGWDSRSSLFFGPGTRLTVL.

Ten or more counts support this clonotype. This rearrangement joins TRBV9 to TRBJ1-3, with TRBD1 matching over 9 bases. Trimming cost V 0 bases and J 3 bases; bases outside gene matches: 1. Germline V lookup: CDR1 SGDLS, CDR2 YYNGEE. This CDR3 has 15 amino acids. CDR3 loop: CASSVGTGDGNTIYF. The CDR3 nucleotides read TGTGCCAGCAGCGTAGGGACAGGGGATGGAAACACCATATATTTT.

Ten or more counts support this clonotype. The J gene is TRBJ1-2, the V gene TRBV3-1, with D uncertain. Germline V lookup: CDR1 LGHDT, CDR2 YNNKEL (reference sequence). There are 12 residues in the CDR3. Trimming took 4 bases from V and 7 from J, leaving 10 bases between them. In DNA form, the CDR3 reads TGTGCCAGCAGCCTGGGATCGCTTGGCTACACCTTC. Its translation: CASSLGSLGYTF.

This clonotype was detected ten times or more. The rearrangement links TRBV13 to TRBJ2-1, with D possibly being TRBD1 (6 bases). Trimming left V 5 bases short and J 4 bases short, with 18 bases between. The germline V gene encodes CDR1 PRHDT and CDR2 FYEKMQ (reference sequence). The CDR3 spans 16 residues. The DNA of the CDR3 is TGTGCCAGCAGCCCAGTACAGGGATATACATACAATGAGCAGTTCTTC. It encodes CASSPVQGYTYNEQFF.

Remarks on this clonotype: It may be a read error: a sequence one base away is much more abundant. The genes are TRBV2 and TRBJ1-5, with TRBD1 matching over 8 bases. This CDR3 is 14 amino acids long. The junction had 6 bases not matched to a gene; V was cut back by 5 bases and J by 6 bases. Germline CDR1 SNHLY, CDR2 FYNNEI. The CDR3 DNA follows: TGTGCCAGCAGTCGACAGGGGAGAGGTCAGCCCCAGCATTTT. Translated, it gives CASSRQGRGQPQHF.

This clonotype appeared many times. V and J are TRBV7-3 and TRBJ2-2; D gene ambiguous. Germline lookup yields CDR1 SGHTA and CDR2 FQGTGA. V dropped 2 bases and J dropped 6 bases, with 7 bases sitting between them. The CDR3 is made up of 13 amino acids. The DNA for the CDR3 is TGTGCCAGCAGCTTATCCGTTTCCGGGGAGCTGTTTTTT. Translating it yields CASSLSVSGELFF.

Worth noting for this clonotype: A read error may explain this, as a much larger clone is one base away. V usage is TRBV30 and J usage is TRBJ1-2; D is possibly TRBD1 (6 bases). This CDR3 is built from 16 residues. Germline values: CDR1 GTSNPN, CDR2 SVGIG (reference sequence). In DNA form, the CDR3 reads TGTGCCTGGACCTCCATGGCGGGGGGCGCAAACTATAGCTACACCTTC. Encoded protein: CAWTSMAGGANYSYTF.

Points on this clonotype: A clone one base away is much larger, so this may be a read error. This likely comes from a read error, as the CDR3 has no conserved phenylalanine or tryptophan at its end. CDR3 in amino acids: CASSPRQGMNTGELFV. The CDR3 nucleotides are TGTGCCAGCAGTCCCAGACAGGGAATGAACACCGGGGAGCTGTTTGTT. This chain connects TRBV12-3 or TRBV12-4 to TRBJ2-2; 7 nucleotides line up with TRBD1. The trim removed 5 bases at V and 1 base at J, leaving 7 bases unmatched. The CDR3 is 16 amino acids.

Worth noting for this clonotype: This may arise from a read error, as a much more abundant clone is one base away. V is TRBV5-1 and J is TRBJ2-5; 8 positions agree with TRBD1. Trimming cost V 9 bases and J 3 bases; bases outside gene matches: 13. The CDR3 sequence is 15 residues long. Per germline, CDR1 SGHRS and CDR2 YFSETQ. The CDR3 spells CANTRTGNKEETQYF. For the CDR3, the DNA is TGCGCCAACACACGGACAGGGAATAAGGAAGAGACCCAGTACTTC.

For this clonotype: Compared with germline, one end of the junction differs, possibly owing to a read error. J is TRBJ2-6 and V is TRBV5-6, with 7 bases that match TRBD1. Per germline, CDR1 SGHDT and CDR2 YYEEEE. The CDR3 loop spans 16 amino acids. This CDR3 is CASSDTGVAGANVLAF. The CDR3 nucleotides read TGTGCCAGCAGCGATACAGGGGTGGCTGGGGCCAACGTCCTGGCTTTC.

This clonotype has a count of ten or more. The J gene is TRBJ1-2, the V gene TRBV4-1, with 9 nucleotides matching TRBD1. This CDR3 is built from 15 residues. Germline V gene sequence: CDR1 MGHRA, CDR2 YSYEKL. Trimming cost V 3 bases and J 4 bases; bases outside gene matches: 6. CDR3 in amino acids: CASSHPDRGGYGYTF. The CDR3 nucleotides read TGCGCCAGCAGCCACCCGGACAGGGGTGGCTATGGCTACACCTTC.

The J gene is TRBJ1-5, the V gene TRBV5-6; D possibly corresponds to TRBD1 (6 bases). The V and J ends lost 3 bases and 6 bases respectively, with 13 bases between them. The CDR3 totals 14 residues. Germline loops: CDR1 SGHDT, CDR2 YYEEEE. The CDR3 reads CASSSGGQVQPQHF. The CDR3 nucleotides are TGTGCCAGCAGCTCTGGGGGGCAGGTTCAGCCCCAGCATTTT.

This chain uses TRBV20-1 with TRBJ2-1; perhaps TRBD2 as D (6 bases). Trimming pared 0 bases from V and 7 bases from J, leaving 19 bases between. Germline V gives CDR1 DFQATT, CDR2 SNEGSKA (reference sequence). This CDR3 contains 16 residues. CDR3 sequence: CSARDGGALSKNEQFF. The CDR3 DNA reads TGCAGTGCTAGAGACGGCGGGGCCTTATCGAAAAATGAGCAGTTCTTC.

This clonotype was seen a handful of times. This chain connects TRBV7-2 to TRBJ2-7; D might be TRBD1 (5 bases). Germline V gives CDR1 SGHTA, CDR2 FQGNSA. This CDR3 spans 17 amino acids. Trimming shortened V by 1 base and J by 0 bases, and 16 bases separated the two germline ends. The chain's CDR3 is CASSLGSGSKSSYEQYF. CDR3 bases: TGTGCCAGCAGCTTAGGTTCAGGGTCAAAATCCTCCTACGAGCAGTACTTC. The entire variable domain, with the rest obtained from reference TRBV7-2 and TRBJ2-7, is as follows: GAGVSQSPSNKVTEKGKDVELRCDPISGHTALYWYRQSLGQGLEFLIYFQGNSAPDKSGLPSDRFSAERTGGSVSTLTIQRTQQEDSAVYLCASSLGSGSKSSYEQYFGPGTRLTVT.

This clonotype was found many times. The rearrangement uses TRBV5-1 and TRBJ2-5; 8 bases match TRBD2. J gave up 4 bases and V 4 bases, and 3 bases lay outside the gene matches. Germline V gene lookup returns CDR1 SGHRS and CDR2 YFSETQ. This CDR3 contains 13 residues. CDR3 protein: CASSQGLGETQYF. The DNA of the CDR3 is TGCGCCAGCAGCCAGGGACTAGGAGAGACCCAGTACTTC.

In its sample, this clonotype was seen many times. The chain carries TRBV19 and TRBJ2-1; tentative D call: TRBD2 (5 bases). CDR1 and CDR2 from the germline V gene are LNHDA and SQIVND (reference sequence). V was pared by 5 bases and J by 5 bases, with 22 bases between. The CDR3 has 17 amino acids. CDR3 protein: CASSLFRGQNRDNEQFF. The CDR3 bases are TGTGCCAGTAGTTTATTTAGAGGGCAAAACCGGGACAATGAGCAGTTCTTC. The full variable domain, in which reference TRBV19 and TRBJ2-1 provide the parts outside the CDR3, is DGGITQSPKYLFRKEGQNVTLSCEQNLNHDAMYWYRQDPGQGLRLIYYSQIVNDFQKGDIAEGYSVSREKKESFPLTVTSAQKNPTAFYLCASSLFRGQNRDNEQFFGPGTRLTVL.

This clonotype was observed at least ten times. This chain uses TRBV7-3 with TRBJ2-5; the D is unclear. This CDR3 spans 13 amino acids. Germline-derived CDR1 and CDR2 are SGHTA and FQGTGA. Trimming removed 5 bases from V and 4 bases from J, with 11 bases in between. The CDR3 region has the DNA TGTGCCAGCAGCCCGGGTGGGATAGAGACCCAGTACTTC. Its translation: CASSPGGIETQYF.

This clonotype was seen ten or more times. The rearrangement joins TRBV27 to TRBJ2-2, with D unclear. The length of the CDR3 is 13 residues. The V gene's germline CDR1 is MNHEY and CDR2 SMNVEV (reference sequence). V lost 3 bases, J lost 6 bases, and 8 bases lay in between. CDR3 coding DNA: TGTGCCAGCAGTTTTCGGGTGGCCGGGGAGCTGTTTTTT. It codes for CASSFRVAGELFF.

This clonotype was seen many times. The junction departs from germline at one end; a sequencing error may be responsible. V is TRBV11-3 and J is TRBJ2-1, with TRBD1 matching over 7 bases. CDR3 length equals 15 residues. The germline gives CDR1 SGHNT, CDR2 YENEEA. In nucleotides, the CDR3 is TGTGCCAGCAGCCTAGAGGACAGGAACTACAATGAGCAGTTCTTC. It encodes CASSLEDRNYNEQFF.

This clonotype has a count of ten or more. This chain links TRBV5-1 with TRBJ2-1; the D gene is possibly TRBD2 (6 bases). Germline-derived CDR1 and CDR2 are SGHRS and YFSETQ. Trimming removed 1 base at V and 2 bases at J, with 13 bases between. The CDR3 has 16 residues. The CDR3, as DNA: TGCGCCAGCAGCTTGAATGAGGGAGGACCCTACAATGAGCAGTTCTTC. Translating it yields CASSLNEGGPYNEQFF.

The sample holds many counts of this clonotype. V and J are TRBV6-4 and TRBJ2-7; possibly TRBD2 for D (5 bases). Germline V gene data show CDR1 as MRHNA and CDR2 as SNTAGT. The CDR3 totals 15 residues. V lost 4 bases and J lost 4, with 17 bases in between. This chain's CDR3 is CASSVRTYTPYEQYF. In DNA form, the CDR3 reads TGTGCCAGCAGTGTTAGGACTTACACCCCTTACGAGCAGTACTTC.

This clonotype was recorded many times. The chain has TRBV5-4 and TRBJ2-7; weak D call: TRBD1 (6 bases). V was trimmed by 4 bases and J by 4 bases, leaving 15 bases between them. This CDR3 has 14 residues. Germline V lookup: CDR1 SGHNT, CDR2 YYREEE (reference sequence). The CDR3 nucleotides read TGTGCCAGCAGCCTCGGGACAAGGGGGTACGAGCAGTACTTC. Translating it yields CASSLGTRGYEQYF.

About this clonotype itself: A read error is possible here, since a much larger clone lies one base away. The chain joins TRBV19 to TRBJ2-1; 10 bases map to TRBD1. The CDR3 covers 18 residues. The germline CDR1 and CDR2 sequences are LNHDA and SQIVND (reference sequence). The CDR3: CASVPRTGGMSSYSEQFF. The CDR3 DNA reads TGTGCCAGTGTCCCCCGGACAGGGGGGATGAGCTCCTACAGTGAGCAGTTCTTC.

A remark on this clonotype: A much bigger clone sits one base away, suggesting this may be a read error. As the CDR3 is not closed by the conserved phenylalanine or tryptophan, this likely results from a read error. The J gene is TRBJ2-2, the V gene TRBV19; TRBD2 agrees at 12 bases. V trimming: 5 bases; J trimming: 3 bases; junction bases outside the gene matches: 1. CDR1 LNHDA and CDR2 SQIVND come from the germline V gene (reference sequence). CDR3 length equals 15 residues. CDR3 nucleotide sequence: TGTGCCAGTAGTCTAGCGGGAGGGCACACCGGGGAGCTGTTTTCT. Amino acid sequence: CASSLAGGHTGELFS.

This clonotype showed up many times. The chain couples TRBV15 to TRBJ1-4, with a possible D match to TRBD1 (5 bases). CDR3 length: 14 residues. Germline V CDR1 and CDR2: LNHNV, YYDKDF (reference sequence). V was cut by 5 bases and J by 8 bases, with 15 bases left in between. The DNA for the CDR3 is TGTGCCACCAGCGGGGCAGGGAAATCGGAAAAACTGTTTTTT. This sequence encodes CATSGAGKSEKLFF.

A few counts support this clonotype. V gene TRBV5-6 combines with J gene TRBJ2-4; unclear D gene. Germline V lookup: CDR1 SGHDT, CDR2 YYEEEE. V was shortened by 0 bases and J by 14 bases, with 21 bases between the two germline ends. This CDR3 has 15 amino acids. CDR3 in amino acids: CASSLAGAGQTPKYF. CDR3 nucleotide sequence: TGTGCCAGCAGCTTGGCCGGAGCTGGCCAAACCCCAAAGTACTTC.